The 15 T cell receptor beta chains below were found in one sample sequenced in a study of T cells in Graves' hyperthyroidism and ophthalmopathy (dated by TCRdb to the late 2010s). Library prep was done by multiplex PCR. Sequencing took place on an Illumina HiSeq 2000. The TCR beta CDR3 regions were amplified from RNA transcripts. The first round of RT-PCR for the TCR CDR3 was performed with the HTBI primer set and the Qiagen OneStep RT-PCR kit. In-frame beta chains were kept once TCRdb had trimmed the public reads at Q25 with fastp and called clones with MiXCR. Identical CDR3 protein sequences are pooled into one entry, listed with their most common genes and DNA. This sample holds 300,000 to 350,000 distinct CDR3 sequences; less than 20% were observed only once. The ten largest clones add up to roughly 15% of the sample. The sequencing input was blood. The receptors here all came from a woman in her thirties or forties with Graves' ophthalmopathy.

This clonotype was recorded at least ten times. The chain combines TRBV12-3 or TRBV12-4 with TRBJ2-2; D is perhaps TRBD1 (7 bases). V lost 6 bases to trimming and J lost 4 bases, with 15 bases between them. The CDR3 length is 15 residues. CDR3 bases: TGTGCCAGCAGGATAAGACAGGGAGGCACCGGGGAGCTGTTTTTT. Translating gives CASRIRQGGTGELFF.

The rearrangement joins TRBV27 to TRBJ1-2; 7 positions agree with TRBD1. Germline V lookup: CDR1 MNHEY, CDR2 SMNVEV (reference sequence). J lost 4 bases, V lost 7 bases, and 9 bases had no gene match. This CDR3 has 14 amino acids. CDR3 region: CASKPSGTAYGYTF. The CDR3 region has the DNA TGTGCCAGCAAACCATCTGGGACAGCCTATGGCTACACCTTC.

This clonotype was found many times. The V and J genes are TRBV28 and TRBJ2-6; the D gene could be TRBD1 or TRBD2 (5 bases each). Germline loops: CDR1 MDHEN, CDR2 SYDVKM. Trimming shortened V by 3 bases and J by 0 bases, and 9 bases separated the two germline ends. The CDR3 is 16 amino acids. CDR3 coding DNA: TGTGCCAGCAGTTTGGGGGACCCCTCTGGGGCCAACGTCCTGACTTTC. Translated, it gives CASSLGDPSGANVLTF.

This chain's CDR3 is CASSYSRTANTEAFF. CDR3 DNA sequence: TGTGCCAGCAGTTACTCGAGGACAGCGAACACTGAAGCTTTCTTT. The chain is built from TRBV6-5 and TRBJ1-1, with D tentatively TRBD1 (6 bases). CDR3 size: 15 residues. Looked up from germline, CDR1 is MNHEY and CDR2 is SVGAGI. Deletions cut 0 bases from V and 1 base from J, with 9 bases between.

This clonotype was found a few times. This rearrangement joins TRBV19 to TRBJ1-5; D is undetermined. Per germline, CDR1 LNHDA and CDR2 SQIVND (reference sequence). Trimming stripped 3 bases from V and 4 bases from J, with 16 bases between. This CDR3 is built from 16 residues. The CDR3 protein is CASSILQTRINQPQHF. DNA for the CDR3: TGTGCCAGTAGTATCCTCCAGACACGGATTAATCAGCCCCAGCATTTT.

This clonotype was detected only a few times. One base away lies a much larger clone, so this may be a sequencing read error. As DNA, the CDR3 is TGTGCCTGGAGTGATGATTGCAATCAGCCCCAGCATTTT. It encodes CAWSDDCNQPQHF. The chain links TRBV30 to TRBJ1-5; D not resolved. CDR3 length: 13 residues. The ends were cut back, 1 base at V and 2 bases at J, with 6 bases in the middle. From germline, CDR1 is GTSNPN and CDR2 SVGIG (reference sequence).

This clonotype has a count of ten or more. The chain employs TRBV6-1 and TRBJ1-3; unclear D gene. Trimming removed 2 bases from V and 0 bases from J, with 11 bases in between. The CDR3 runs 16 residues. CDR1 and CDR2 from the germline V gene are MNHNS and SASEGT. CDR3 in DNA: TGTGCCAGCAGTGAAACGGGTCAGAGCTCTGGAAACACCATATATTTT. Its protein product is CASSETGQSSGNTIYF.

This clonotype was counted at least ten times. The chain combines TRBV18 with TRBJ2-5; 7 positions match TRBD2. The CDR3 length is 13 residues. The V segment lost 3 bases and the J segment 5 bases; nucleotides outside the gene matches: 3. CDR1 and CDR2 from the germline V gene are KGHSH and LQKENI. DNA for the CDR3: TGTGCCAGCTCACCGCGGGAGTTTGAGACCCAGTACTTC. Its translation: CASSPREFETQYF. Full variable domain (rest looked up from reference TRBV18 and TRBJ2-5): NAGVMQNPRHLVRRRGQEARLRCSPMKGHSHVYWYRQLPEEGLKFMVYLQKENIIDESGMPKERFSAEFPKEGPSILRIQQVVRGDSAAYFCASSPREFETQYFGPGTRLLVL.

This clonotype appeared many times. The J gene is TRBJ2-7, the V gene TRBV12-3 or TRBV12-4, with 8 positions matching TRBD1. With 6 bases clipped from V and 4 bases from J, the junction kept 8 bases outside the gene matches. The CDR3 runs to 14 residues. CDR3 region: CASRPQGAPYEQYF. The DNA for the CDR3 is TGTGCCAGCAGACCTCAGGGGGCCCCTTACGAGCAGTACTTC.

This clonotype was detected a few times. The CDR3 DNA is TGTGCCAGCAGCCAAGTGAAGGGGGCAGGTACCGGGGAGCTGTTTTTT. Translating it yields CASSQVKGAGTGELFF. The J gene is TRBJ2-2, the V gene TRBV4-2, with 7 bases matching TRBD1. The germline V gene encodes CDR1 LGHNA and CDR2 YNFKEQ. The CDR3 is 16 amino acids. J was trimmed by 5 bases and V by 1 base; bases with no gene match: 7.

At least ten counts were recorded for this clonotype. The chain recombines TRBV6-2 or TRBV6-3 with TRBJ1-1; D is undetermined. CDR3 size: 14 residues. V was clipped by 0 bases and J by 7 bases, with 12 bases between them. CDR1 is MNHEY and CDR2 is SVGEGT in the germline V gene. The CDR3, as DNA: TGTGCCAGCAGTTACTCCCGGGGTTCGGGTGAAGCTTTCTTT. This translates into CASSYSRGSGEAFF.

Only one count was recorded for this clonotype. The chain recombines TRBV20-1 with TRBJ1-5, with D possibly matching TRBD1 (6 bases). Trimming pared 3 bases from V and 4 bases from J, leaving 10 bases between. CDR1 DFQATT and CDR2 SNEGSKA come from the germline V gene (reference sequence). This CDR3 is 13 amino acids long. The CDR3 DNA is TGCAGTGCTAGGCAGGGGTGGAATCAGCCCCAGCATTTT. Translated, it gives CSARQGWNQPQHF.

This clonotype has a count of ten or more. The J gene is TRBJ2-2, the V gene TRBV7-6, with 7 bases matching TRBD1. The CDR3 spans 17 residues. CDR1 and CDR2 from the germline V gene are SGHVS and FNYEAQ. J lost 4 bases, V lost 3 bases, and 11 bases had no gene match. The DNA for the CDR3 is TGTGCCAGCAGCTTGGTTCCCCGACAGGGCAGCACCGGGGAGCTGTTTTTT. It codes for CASSLVPRQGSTGELFF.

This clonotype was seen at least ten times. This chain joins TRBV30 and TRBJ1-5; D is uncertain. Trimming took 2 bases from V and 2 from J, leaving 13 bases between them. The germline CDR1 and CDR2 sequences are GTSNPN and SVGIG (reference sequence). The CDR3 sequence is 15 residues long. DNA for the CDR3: TGTGCCTGGAGTTTAGGGAATAGGGGCAATCAGCCCCAGCATTTT. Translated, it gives CAWSLGNRGNQPQHF.

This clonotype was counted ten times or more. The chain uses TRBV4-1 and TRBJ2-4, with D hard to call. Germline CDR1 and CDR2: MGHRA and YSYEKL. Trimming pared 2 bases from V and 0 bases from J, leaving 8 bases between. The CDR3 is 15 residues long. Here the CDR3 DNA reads TGCGCCAGCAGCCAACCATTTTTAGCCAAAAACATTCAGTACTTC. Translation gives CASSQPFLAKNIQYF.